These 14 T cell receptor beta chains share one sample of origin, sequenced in a study of blood T cell repertoires in COVID-19. TCRdb's table, derived via immunoSEQ multiplex PCR, lists solely in-frame clones and lacks some. The table includes about 30,000 clones, 65% to 70% detected once. Sequenced sample: peripheral blood. The source is a human donor in a cohort sampled during active COVID-19.

The rearrangement uses TRBV4-3 and TRBJ2-2; D possibly corresponds to TRBD1 (6 bases). The CDR3 runs 13 residues. Germline-derived CDR1 and CDR2 are LGHNA and YSLEER. Trimming left V 3 bases short and J 6 bases short, with 8 bases between. The CDR3 sequence is CASSQQGSGELFF. The DNA for the CDR3 is TGCGCCAGCAGCCAGCAGGGGTCCGGGGAGCTGTTTTTT.

The chain uses TRBV19 and TRBJ2-1; 8 bases agree with TRBD1. J gave up 4 bases and V 4 bases, and 21 bases lay outside the gene matches. The germline V gene has CDR1 LNHDA and CDR2 SQIVND (reference sequence). The CDR3 runs to 20 residues. The CDR3 nucleotides read TGTGCCAGTAGTAGCCCAGGGGGCGTCTTTAGGGGACTGTCATACAATGAGCAGTTCTTC. Amino acid sequence: CASSSPGGVFRGLSYNEQFF.

The chain carries TRBV11-1 and TRBJ1-1; weak D call: TRBD1 (5 bases). V dropped 4 bases and J dropped 2 bases, with 14 bases sitting between them. This CDR3 spans 15 amino acids. Per the germline V gene, CDR1 is SGHAT and CDR2 is FQDESV (reference sequence). CDR3 in DNA: TGTGCCAGCAGCTCGCGGACACGGGCTAACACTGAAGCTTTCTTT. Its translation: CASSSRTRANTEAFF. Combining the CDR3 with reference TRBV11-1 and TRBJ1-1 gives the whole variable domain EAEVAQSPRYKITEKSQAVAFWCDPISGHATLYWYRQILGQGPELLVQFQDESVVDDSQLPKDRFSAERLKGVDSTLKIQPAELGDSAMYLCASSSRTRANTEAFFGQGTRLTVV.

The rearrangement joins TRBV18 to TRBJ1-5, with 11 bases fitting TRBD1. V was pared by 6 bases and J by 8 bases, with 3 bases of the junction left unmatched. This CDR3 has 13 amino acids. Germline V gives CDR1 KGHSH, CDR2 LQKENI. DNA for the CDR3: TGTGCCAGCTCTGGACAGGGGGCTGAGCCCCAGCATTTT. Translating it yields CASSGQGAEPQHF. The variable domain in full, with the rest retrieved from reference TRBV18 and TRBJ1-5, is NAGVMQNPRHLVRRRGQEARLRCSPMKGHSHVYWYRQLPEEGLKFMVYLQKENIIDESGMPKERFSAEFPKEGPSILRIQQVVRGDSAAYFCASSGQGAEPQHFGDGTRLSIL.

This clone was counted only a few times. This rearrangement joins TRBV7-2 to TRBJ2-7, with TRBD2 matching 11 bases. J gave up 2 bases and V 5 bases, and 2 bases lay outside the gene matches. The CDR3 runs 14 residues. Germline values: CDR1 SGHTA, CDR2 FQGNSA. CDR3 residues: CASSQGLAAYEQYF. The CDR3 nucleotides read TGTGCCAGCAGCCAGGGACTAGCGGCCTACGAGCAGTACTTC. The entire variable domain, with the rest obtained from reference TRBV7-2 and TRBJ2-7, is as follows: GAGVSQSPSNKVTEKGKDVELRCDPISGHTALYWYRQSLGQGLEFLIYFQGNSAPDKSGLPSDRFSAERTGGSVSTLTIQRTQQEDSAVYLCASSQGLAAYEQYFGPGTRLTVT.

The rearrangement uses TRBV2 and TRBJ2-3; D gene ambiguous. The CDR3 contains 10 residues. Trimming took 8 bases from V and 3 from J, leaving 3 bases between them. CDR1 and CDR2 (germline): SNHLY, FYNNEI. The DNA for the CDR3 is TGTGCCAGCCAGACAGATACGCAGTATTTT. This encodes CASQTDTQYF.

The rearrangement links TRBV7-3 to TRBJ2-3; TRBD2 matches 11 bases. Per germline, CDR1 SGHTA and CDR2 FQGTGA. The CDR3 has 19 amino acids. J was trimmed by 0 bases and V by 5 bases; bases with no gene match: 13. Written as DNA, the CDR3 is TGTGCCAGCAGCCGCGGTGGTAGCGGGGGGGCTCTTAGCACAGATACGCAGTATTTT. The encoded protein is CASSRGGSGGALSTDTQYF.

The chain joins TRBV5-4 to TRBJ2-5; weak D call: TRBD1 (7 bases). V was trimmed by 4 bases and J by 4 bases, leaving 20 bases between them. The CDR3 contains 16 residues. Germline CDR1 reads SGHNT; CDR2 reads YYREEE (reference sequence). The CDR3 coding sequence is TGTGCCAGCAGCAAATGGGGTGCAGGGGGGCGAGAGACCCAGTACTTC. Translation: CASSKWGAGGRETQYF. Variable domain in full (rest from reference TRBV5-4 and TRBJ2-5): ETGVTQSPTHLIKTRGQQVTLRCSSQSGHNTVSWYQQALGQGPQFIFQYYREEENGRGNFPPRFSGLQFPNYSSELNVNALELDDSALYLCASSKWGAGGRETQYFGPGTRLLVL.

This chain links TRBV18 with TRBJ1-6, with 8 bases identical to TRBD1. CDR1 is KGHSH, CDR2 LQKENI, per germline. Germline trimming cut 5 bases from V and 7 bases from J; bases unmatched to any gene: 7. The CDR3 runs 15 residues. The CDR3, as DNA: TGTGCCAGCTCATTTTCGGGACAGGAGAATTCACCCCTCCACTTT. Translating gives CASSFSGQENSPLHF.

The rearrangement uses TRBV30 and TRBJ2-3; 7 nucleotides align to TRBD1. Germline trimming cut 3 bases from V and 4 bases from J; bases unmatched to any gene: 7. CDR3 length: 14 residues. Germline CDR1 is GTSNPN and CDR2 is SVGIG (reference sequence). The chain's CDR3 is CAWRSGGFPDTQYF. The CDR3 region has the DNA TGTGCCTGGAGATCAGGGGGTTTCCCAGATACGCAGTATTTT.

The V call is TRBV19, the J call TRBJ1-2, with TRBD1 matching 7 bases. The CDR3 extends over 13 amino acids. Trimming took 3 bases from V and 8 from J; bases not matched to a gene: 6. Germline CDR1 reads LNHDA; CDR2 reads SQIVND (reference sequence). In DNA form, the CDR3 reads TGTGCCAGTAGTATCGAACAGGGGCGCGGCTACACCTTC. It yields the protein CASSIEQGRGYTF. Complete variable domain (other parts from reference TRBV19 and TRBJ1-2): DGGITQSPKYLFRKEGQNVTLSCEQNLNHDAMYWYRQDPGQGLRLIYYSQIVNDFQKGDIAEGYSVSREKKESFPLTVTSAQKNPTAFYLCASSIEQGRGYTFGSGTRLTVV.

This clone showed up just a few times. Within the sample, other DNA sequences also encode this same CDR3. This sequence joins TRBV19 and TRBJ2-7; TRBD1 matches 9 bases. The CDR3 loop spans 15 amino acids. Losses at the gene ends were 3 bases for V and 2 bases for J; bases not matched to a gene: 5. Germline lookup yields CDR1 LNHDA and CDR2 SQIVND (reference sequence). CDR3 sequence: CASSISGQGAYEQYF. Written as DNA, the CDR3 is TGTGCCAGTAGTATCTCGGGACAGGGAGCCTACGAGCAGTACTTC.

The genes are TRBV7-8 and TRBJ1-5; TRBD1 aligns across 8 bases. There are 15 residues in the CDR3. The V segment lost 2 bases and the J segment 7 bases; nucleotides outside the gene matches: 7. Germline CDR1 reads SGHVS; CDR2 reads FQNEAQ. CDR3 region: CASSLMDRAGQPQHF. The CDR3 DNA reads TGTGCCAGCAGCTTAATGGACAGGGCGGGGCAGCCCCAGCATTTT.

The V gene is TRBV6-6, the J gene TRBJ2-7, with D possibly TRBD1 on 5 matching bases. CDR3 length equals 16 residues. CDR1 is MNHNY and CDR2 is SVGAGI in the germline V gene (reference sequence). V was trimmed by 6 bases and J by 0 bases, leaving 18 bases between them. As DNA, the CDR3 is TGTGCCAGCAGCTATGTGACAGCTGCCCCCTCCTACGAGCAGTACTTC. This codes for CASSYVTAAPSYEQYF.